This T cell receptor (beta chain) comes out of a study of CD8 T cells in ankylosing spondylitis. In making TCR beta libraries, quantitative 5'-RACE with molecular barcodes was used. Using its own MiXCR run on the 5' RACE reads, TCRdb lists one record per CDR3 protein. The data contain thousands of distinct CDR3 sequences, 2% to 2.5% of them singletons. The sample holds many counts of this clonotype. Its antigen is currently unknown. This CDR3 has 15 amino acids. The germline CDR1 and CDR2 sequences are SGDLS and YYNGEE. Trimming removed 2 bases from V and 2 bases from J; junction bases left unmatched: 1. General observations from the study: Clones linked with disease were CD8+ and fairly uncommon in the peripheral blood.

Sequencing used blood, either unsorted or a sorted T cell fraction (not recorded which). The clonotype comes from a male donor with ankylosing spondylitis or in good health (not recorded which). This rearrangement joins TRBV9 to TRBJ1-3; 10 positions match TRBD1. The DNA for the CDR3 is TGTGCCAGCAGCGTCGACAGGGGGCCTGGAAACACCATATATTTT. Amino acid sequence: CASSVDRGPGNTIYF.